A single T cell receptor (beta chain) is shown here with its context. The CDR3 is 14 amino acids. V was trimmed by 2 bases and J by 1 base, leaving 9 bases between them. From germline, CDR1 is SGHRS and CDR2 YFSETQ. The data belong to a study of T cell responses to AZD1222 COVID-19 vaccine. Sequencing used immunoSEQ multiplex PCR; TCRdb keeps in-frame clones, though not all of them. The table records 65,000 to 100,000 clones, 88% of them present only once. The TCR sequence derives from an adult who received the AZD1222 COVID-19 vaccine. The material was peripheral blood, obtained 28 days after the second AZD1222 dose. The chain has TRBV5-1 and TRBJ1-1; no firm D call. The CDR3 loop is CASSLLQQNTEAFF. As DNA, the CDR3 is TGCGCCAGCAGCTTATTACAGCAGAACACTGAAGCTTTCTTT.